Here is one T cell receptor beta chain with its context. This clone was counted a single time. The antigen this receptor binds is unknown. There are no base qualities to consult, and no much larger clone falls within one base. The data stem from a study of cytomegalovirus exposure and HLA in healthy donors (dated by TCRdb to 2015 to 2018). In terms of the full investigation: An earlier analysis of a few hundred of the donors reported approximately 260 Gb of sequence data and 117 million unique TCR beta sequences obtained from about 170 million T cells. An early release covering some 640 HLA-typed donors comprised about 300 gigabases of sequencing data and 85 million or so unique TCR sequences. Among the roughly 370 genotyped donors, approximately 81% belonged to the genetic ancestry cluster associated with self-reported Caucasian donors. The aim of the study was to test whether cataloging public T cell receptors could identify signatures of past pathogen exposure. Using immunosequencing, the study profiled T cell repertoires from approximately 700 subjects and related those repertoires to cytomegalovirus serostatus. In addition to the first cohort of around 670 subjects, a separate validation cohort of some 120 different subjects was used. To predict cytomegalovirus infection status, the study combined high-throughput TCR immunosequencing, statistical association of individual TCRs with disease status, and machine learning. A later analysis re-examined previously published TCR beta repertoires from about 670 donors and added high-resolution HLA genotyping to investigate patterns of TCR occurrence. Rather than using new phenotypic data, the later analysis identified candidate immune exposures from TCR beta sequences and from how often those sequences occurred across donors. An earlier analysis of approximately 500 of the donors applied high-throughput TCR beta sequencing to assess whether each TCR beta V gene segment acted as functional or pseudogenic. Donor age, sex, ethnicity and CMV serostatus were compiled alongside the repertoire data. A later genetic analysis took genome-wide SNP genotypes for about three fifths of the roughly 670 donors and used that subset as a discovery cohort. All discovery cohort repertoires had been generated using a single sequencing platform. Class I and class II HLA loci were covered by the typing at four-digit resolution. The number of typed donors differed by locus: 629-630 for A, B, C, DRB1 and DQB1; 522 for DQA1; approximately 600 for DPA1; and around 470 for DPB1. Because of strong linkage in the cohort, roughly five DR-DQ haplotypes were treated as single units for association and clustering. Among some 400 genotyped donors of the cohort, an average of around 250,000 unique TCR beta nucleotide sequences was sequenced per donor, of which about 20% were non-productive. On the study overall, not on this receptor specifically: A total of about 150 TCR beta chains were listed by the study as associated with cytomegalovirus. Across donors, most TCR sequences were observed very rarely, whereas some public TCRs were present in many individuals. The only immune exposure information available for the cohort was CMV serostatus. A later genetic analysis associated a missense DCLRE1C variant with V-gene and J-gene trimming of TCR beta chains, and an independent cohort replicated the association. Because HLA typing was missing for some donors at each locus, association tests included only the typed subset. Broadly in line with IMGT annotations, most TCR beta V segments showed up in productive rearrangements about 90% or about 30% of the time in an earlier analysis of under 700 of the donors. This cohort had only TCR beta chains sequenced, and the lack of alpha or paired-chain data limited which features could be detected. A later analysis found that HLA-associated TCR beta chains were more clonally expanded and had lower generation probabilities than equally common non-associated chains. A further reported finding was that TCR beta sequences accurately predicted the HLA-A and HLA-B alleles for most subjects in the first cohort. Presence/absence analyses assumed roughly uniform sequencing depth across donors, an assumption that may not hold. The classifier was reported to diagnose cytomegalovirus status with high specificity and sensitivity in both the original cohort and the validation cohort. In a later analysis, around 17,000 TCR beta sequences were associated with specific HLA alleles at a false discovery rate of 0.05. A few of the identified cytomegalovirus-associated TCR beta chains were confirmed in vitro to be specific for cytomegalovirus antigens. A later analysis found that most CMV-associated TCR beta chains appeared HLA-restricted, with HLA associations seemingly driven largely by CMV exposure. Strong co-occurrence of HLA alleles, especially DR and DQ, made assigning TCR associations to individual alleles difficult. Compared with the roughly 670-donor mean, donors in an Asian-associated ancestry cluster had fewer N-insertions in productive TCRs, according to a later genetic analysis. The sequencing pipeline was judged likely to have produced a cluster of highly shared sequence variants as a technical artifact. In a later analysis, TCR association rates were found to vary across HLA loci, with the most associated TCRs seen for DRB1 alleles and the fewest for HLA-C alleles. The authors suggested that the approach could potentially be extended to other disease states and immunological phenotypes. The 87-base-pair reads could not distinguish some IMGT-functional V segments, including TRBV6-2 and TRBV6-3, so those segments were excluded. Linkage disequilibrium might explain the correlated functional status among segregating V segments, but an unknown experimental factor could not be excluded. A later analysis reported that several top co-occurrence clusters appeared linked to parvovirus B19, influenza, CMV and Epstein-Barr virus. About 17 rarely observed V segments, including chromosome 9 orphons, were excluded from the earlier analysis of just under 600 of the donors because counts were too low.

The cohort consisted of 650 to 700 healthy bone marrow donors. Cohort members were all nominally healthy when sampled, although unrecorded immune exposures were likely present. The donor tested CMV seropositive, placing the donor among the roughly 300 seropositive members of the cohort. A peripheral blood sample was provided by each donor, and peripheral blood mononuclear cells were used for TCR beta sequencing. The Qiagen DNeasy Blood Extraction Kit was used to extract genomic DNA from the blood cell samples. In the germline V gene, CDR1 corresponds to SGHTA and CDR2 to FQGNSA. At the junction V is shortened by 6 bases and J by 6 bases, with 18 bases in between. The CDR3, from cysteine to phenylalanine, totals 15 residues. Solely the CDR3 DNA is kept, with 45 bases framed from the first base. Library method: the immunoSEQ multiplex PCR assay. A mixture of 60 forward primers for TCR Vbeta segments and 13 reverse primers for TCR Jbeta segments was used in the multiplex PCR. The CDR3 region of rearranged TCR beta genes was amplified from genomic DNA with a multiplex PCR assay. On the Illumina HiSeq System, the amplified TCR beta libraries were sequenced as 87-base-pair reads. Processing in the source paper ran as follows. In a later analysis, tens of millions of unique TCR beta chains were counted across the roughly 700 repertoires, and some 10 million of these chains were shared by at least two donors. A nearest-neighbor algorithm error-corrected the raw reads and collapsed the reads into unique sequences, merging closely related sequences to remove PCR and sequencing errors. Alignment of CDR3 sequences to IMGT reference sequences was used to assign V, D and J gene segments. For a sequence to be retained, a match of at least six nucleotides to both a V gene segment and a J gene segment was required. Rearrangements were classified as productive when the CDR3 lacked stop codons and remained in frame with V and J, and all other rearrangements were classified as non-productive. CDR3 was defined by IMGT convention, running from the second conserved V-encoded cysteine to the conserved J-encoded phenylalanine. The earlier analysis of 587 of the donors excluded sequences that lacked an unambiguous match to a single V gene segment. In an earlier analysis of approximately 590 of the donors, V segments were called functional above 56.7% productive rearrangements and were called segregating when the between-donor standard deviation exceeded 5%. A statistical classification framework was built for diagnosing cytomegalovirus status from the catalog of TCR beta chain sequences. A later analysis assigned V and J genes by comparing TCR nucleotide sequences with IMGT/GENE-DB human TR gene sequences. In a later analysis, CDR3 sequences and most-parsimonious VDJ recombination scenarios were assigned using the TCRdist pipeline. In a later analysis, every TCR beta chain was defined by the combination of its CDR3 amino acid sequence and its V-gene family, and reads without a unique V-gene family were dropped. As a way to deal with suspected cross-contamination and a sequencing artifact, a later analysis dropped nearly 600 nucleotide sequences that were highly shared and had low generation probability. For each public chain, a later analysis derived a clonal expansion index from normalized ranks of inferred template counts within each repertoire. A later analysis computed generation probabilities with a VDJ recombination model fitted to out-of-frame rearrangements, and checked the results against IGoR. In a later analysis, TCR-TCR, TCR-HLA and TCR-CMV co-occurrence was scored with hypergeometric tests, and a repertoire-size bias correction was applied to TCR pairs. False discovery rates were estimated in a later analysis by permuting HLA or CMV assignments 20 times. In a later analysis, co-occurring TCRs were grouped using DBSCAN, and TCRdist sequence similarity was added for clustering within HLA-allele-positive subsets. Repertoires with fewer than 30,000 or more than 120,000 public chains were left out of co-occurrence clustering, as were roughly five repertoires with anomalous nucleotide sharing. Entries here come from immuneACCESS through TCRdb and include only in-frame sequences with V and J called. Some clones fail to appear in such tables; in the studies checked, an unresolved V gene covers under half of the shortfall, and the cause of the remainder is unknown. V, J and clone size are those of that table, while D and trimming were read from the DNA. The sample table holds over 100,000 clones, of which about 78% were seen once. The ten largest clones capture 9.5% to 15% of the sample.

The sequencing input was PBMCs. The origin of this receptor is a woman between 40 and 50 years old in good health and CMV-seropositive. Here the chain combines TRBV7-2 and TRBJ1-5; a tentative D call is TRBD1 (6 bases match). The nucleotide sequence reads TGTGCCAGCAGTCGGACAGCCCTTTTGATTCAGCCCCAGCATTTT. Its coded protein is CASSRTALLIQPQHF. Reference TRBV7-2 and TRBJ1-5 genes cover what lies past the CDR3, so the full variable domain is GAGVSQSPSNKVTEKGKDVELRCDPISGHTALYWYRQSLGQGLEFLIYFQGNSAPDKSGLPSDRFSAERTGGSVSTLTIQRTQQEDSAVYLCASSRTALLIQPQHFGDGTRLSIL.